This is a list of T cell receptor beta chains from one sample in a study of OX40 agonist ivuxolimab in advanced cancers. Using immunoSEQ multiplex PCR, the repertoire was profiled, and TCRdb retains in-frame clones only, with some absent. In the table there are around 61,000 clones, approximately 78% of which are singletons. Sequencing was performed on CD4+ or CD8+ T cells sorted from blood, taken in a trial of the OX40 agonist ivuxolimab. The receptors here all came from an adult with an advanced solid tumor such as melanoma, head and neck, liver or kidney cancer. Each CDR3 is given with its conserved first and last residue. D genes are given only for firm matches. Where a row states a size, it is once, few, many or the class of an expanded clone; other rows omit it.

CDR3 | DNA | size | V | D | J
CASKTLAETNTGELFF | TGTGCCAGTAAAACACTAGCAGAGACGAACACCGGGGAGCTGTTTTTT | - | TRBV19 | - | TRBJ2-2
CASAILTNTEAFF | TGTGCCAGTGCCATACTGACGAACACTGAAGCTTTCTTT | - | TRBV19 | - | TRBJ1-1
CASSQDIGGRVAFF | TGCGCCAGCAGCCAAGATATTGGGGGACGGGTAGCTTTCTTT | once | TRBV4-1 | - | TRBJ1-1
CSAGQGAKNIQYF | TGCAGCGCCGGACAGGGGGCCAAAAACATTCAGTACTTC | - | TRBV29-1 | TRBD1 | TRBJ2-4
CASSELNSGAEAFF | TGTGCCAGCAGTGAATTGAACAGCGGGGCTGAAGCTTTCTTT | once | TRBV6-1 | - | TRBJ1-1
CASRRGGGADTEAFF | TGCGCCAGCAGGCGAGGGGGCGGTGCGGACACTGAAGCTTTCTTT | - | TRBV5-1 | TRBD1 | TRBJ1-1
CASTATGVWETQYF | TGTGCCAGCACCGCGACAGGGGTATGGGAGACCCAGTACTTC | - | TRBV11-3 | TRBD1 | TRBJ2-5
CASSYSGTYEQYF | TGTGCCAGCAGTTACTCAGGGACCTACGAGCAGTACTTC | once | TRBV6-5 | - | TRBJ2-7
CAISSMGGSTDTQYF | TGTGCCATCAGCAGCATGGGGGGCAGCACAGATACGCAGTATTTT | - | TRBV10-3 | - | TRBJ2-3
CASSEQEPGVGGYTF | TGTGCCAGCAGTGAACAAGAGCCAGGGGTTGGAGGCTACACCTTC | - | TRBV2 | - | TRBJ1-2
CASSPGLLNTEAFF | TGTGCCAGCTCCCCCGGCCTGCTGAACACTGAAGCTTTCTTT | - | TRBV18 | - | TRBJ1-1
CASSGTQEKLFF | TGTGCCAGCAGTGGGACGCAAGAAAAACTGTTTTTT | - | TRBV28 | - | TRBJ1-4
CASSPTGPQETQYF | TGTGCCAGCAGCCCGACAGGGCCCCAAGAGACCCAGTACTTC | once | TRBV9 | TRBD1 | TRBJ2-5
CASSPQGMLHYGYTF | TGTGCCAGCAGCCCTCAGGGGATGCTTCACTATGGCTACACCTTC | - | TRBV9 | - | TRBJ1-2